The 21 T cell receptor beta chains below all came from one sample that was sequenced in a study of CD8+CD57+ T cells in acquired aplastic anemia. Both TCR beta VDJ combination and CDR3 sequence profiling were carried out. Genomic DNA was the template for this profiling. TCRdb reprocessed the reads with MiXCR, giving one entry per CDR3 protein. The sample yields about 160,000 distinct CDR3 sequences, 60% to 80% seen once. Those patients picked for sequencing had displayed CD8+CD57+ cell expansion on flow cytometry. The sequenced sample consisted of sorted CD4+, CD8+, or CD8+CD57+ T cells (not recorded which) from PBMCs. All receptors come from a human donor with aplastic anemia.

Written as DNA, the CDR3 is TGCAGCGTTGTTCCAGGAGGGAACACTGAAGCTTTCTTT. It translates to CSVVPGGNTEAFF. The chain couples TRBV29-1 to TRBJ1-1; D gene unclear. Trimming cost V 4 bases and J 1 base, with 10 bases left between them. CDR1 SQVTM and CDR2 ANQGSEA come from the germline V gene. CDR3 length: 13 residues.

The V and J genes are TRBV7-8 and TRBJ2-6; D might be TRBD2 (5 bases). This CDR3 contains 18 residues. Germline-derived CDR1 and CDR2 are SGHVS and FQNEAQ. V was shortened by 5 bases and J by 0 bases, with 17 bases between the two germline ends. The CDR3 spells CASSRGSPHDSGANVLTF. The CDR3 DNA is TGTGCCAGCAGCCGAGGGAGCCCTCATGACTCTGGGGCCAACGTCCTGACTTTC.

The chain joins TRBV7-9 to TRBJ2-7; D assignment may be TRBD1 or TRBD2 (5 bases each). This CDR3 is built from 15 residues. Trimming stripped 3 bases from V and 3 bases from J, with 15 bases between. In germline, CDR1 is SEHNR, CDR2 FQNEAQ (reference sequence). The CDR3 DNA is TGTGCCAGCAGCTTTAGGGGCTGGGGGAGCTACGAGCAGTACTTC. Amino acid sequence: CASSFRGWGSYEQYF.

J is TRBJ2-7 and V is TRBV7-9; TRBD2 matches at 11 bases. The CDR3 totals 17 residues. CDR1 is SEHNR, CDR2 FQNEAQ, per germline (reference sequence). V was pared by 5 bases and J by 3 bases, with 12 bases of the junction left unmatched. The CDR3 coding sequence is TGTGCCAGCAGCCGCCCCGGGACTAGCGGACCCGGCTACGAGCAGTACTTC. Encoded protein: CASSRPGTSGPGYEQYF.

The V call is TRBV6-4, the J call TRBJ2-3, with 11 bases matching TRBD2. This CDR3 region has 18 residues. The germline V gene encodes CDR1 MRHNA and CDR2 SNTAGT. With V trimmed by 0 bases and J by 3 bases, 8 bases remained unmatched. DNA for the CDR3: TGTGCCAGCAGTGACTCAACTAGCGGGGGACAGGTTACAGATACGCAGTATTTT. Protein product: CASSDSTSGGQVTDTQYF.

This clonotype was detected only once. It may be a read error: a sequence one base away is much more abundant. V and J are TRBV6-5 and TRBJ2-1; the D gene is possibly TRBD1 (5 bases). CDR1 MNHEY and CDR2 SVGAGI come from the germline V gene. With 6 bases removed from V and 8 bases from J, the gap between germline ends came to 14 bases. The CDR3 consists of 13 residues. CDR3 sequence reads: CASSPTGDDEQFF. For the CDR3, the DNA is TGTGCCAGCAGCCCTACAGGAGATGATGAGCAGTTCTTC.

The genes are TRBV7-2 and TRBJ2-3, with TRBD2 as a possible D gene (5 bases). The CDR3 loop spans 14 amino acids. V lost 4 bases and J lost 0, with 8 bases in between. CDR1 and CDR2 from the germline V gene are SGHTA and FQGNSA. For the CDR3, the DNA is TGTGCCAGCAGCTCCCAGCGGAGCACAGATACGCAGTATTTT. Protein sequence: CASSSQRSTDTQYF.

The rearrangement uses TRBV7-9 and TRBJ2-5, with a possible D match to TRBD1 (5 bases). The CDR3 runs 15 residues. Trimming took 7 bases from V and 7 from J, leaving 22 bases between them. Germline CDR1 and CDR2: SEHNR and FQNEAQ (reference sequence). CDR3 bases: TGTGCCAGCACCTTGGTGGACATGGAATCTGGGACCCAGTACTTC. Translated, it gives CASTLVDMESGTQYF.

The gene calls are TRBV6-4 and TRBJ2-1; possibly TRBD1 or TRBD2 for D (6 bases each). Germline V gene sequence: CDR1 MRHNA, CDR2 SNTAGT. The CDR3 length is 13 residues. V was trimmed by 6 bases and J by 10 bases, leaving 16 bases between them. CDR3 amino acids: CASRGSGAWEQFF. The CDR3 DNA follows: TGTGCCAGCAGGGGGTCGGGGGCCTGGGAGCAGTTCTTC.

The table lists this clonotype with a few counts. The J gene is TRBJ2-5, the V gene TRBV12-3 or TRBV12-4, with 11 bases lining up with TRBD2. This CDR3 contains 14 residues. V shed 4 bases and J 5 bases; nucleotides not matched to a gene: 3. The CDR3 spells CASSSLAGDETQYF. The CDR3 coding sequence is TGTGCCAGCAGTTCACTAGCGGGAGACGAGACCCAGTACTTC.

V usage is TRBV2 and J usage is TRBJ1-2, with 8 bases lining up with TRBD1. Trimming cost V 6 bases and J 1 base; bases outside gene matches: 4. The CDR3 sequence is 14 residues long. Germline CDR1 reads SNHLY; CDR2 reads FYNNEI. CDR3 nucleotide sequence: TGTGCCAGCAGGGGGGACAGGAATAACTATGGCTACACCTTC. It codes for CASRGDRNNYGYTF.

The chain employs TRBV20-1 and TRBJ2-3, with D perhaps matching TRBD1 (5 bases). CDR1 is DFQATT, CDR2 SNEGSKA, per germline (reference sequence). The CDR3 runs to 12 residues. Trimming removed 4 bases from V and 6 bases from J, with 11 bases in between. CDR3 sequence (DNA): TGCAGTGCTATGGAAGGGGCGGATACGCAGTATTTT. Its protein product is CSAMEGADTQYF.

This chain connects TRBV2 to TRBJ2-1; D gene uncertain. CDR3 length: 11 amino acids. The germline V and J ends were trimmed by 11 bases and 8 bases, with 13 bases remaining between them. Germline assignment: CDR1 SNHLY and CDR2 FYNNEI. CDR3 region: CAGSTGHEQFF. In nucleotides, the CDR3 is TGTGCCGGGTCTACTGGCCATGAGCAGTTCTTC.

V and J are TRBV19 and TRBJ1-2; possibly TRBD1 for D (5 bases). The CDR3 is made up of 14 amino acids. Trimming took off 5 bases at V and 4 bases at J, with 14 bases between the two ends. Germline values: CDR1 LNHDA, CDR2 SQIVND (reference sequence). CDR3 residues: CASSPGQALYGYTF. The CDR3 DNA reads TGTGCCAGTAGTCCTGGACAAGCACTCTATGGCTACACCTTC.

The genes are TRBV2 and TRBJ1-2; D is possibly TRBD1 (6 bases). V was pared by 5 bases and J by 4 bases, with 11 bases between. The CDR3 contains 13 residues. Looked up from germline, CDR1 is SNHLY and CDR2 is FYNNEI. CDR3 coding DNA: TGTGCCAGCAGTAGACAGGCCCCCTATGGCTACACCTTC. It codes for CASSRQAPYGYTF.

V is TRBV5-4 and J is TRBJ2-5, with TRBD2 matching 7 bases. CDR1 and CDR2 (germline): SGHNT, YYREEE (reference sequence). The J segment lost 5 bases and the V segment lost 2 bases, leaving 6 bases of the junction unmatched. This CDR3 has 14 amino acids. CDR3 coding DNA: TGTGCCAGCAGCTTTGCGGGGGTCAGGGAGACCCAGTACTTC. Protein sequence: CASSFAGVRETQYF.

The chain combines TRBV7-3 with TRBJ1-2; perhaps TRBD1 as D (5 bases). The V end lost 2 bases, the J end lost 6 bases, and 19 bases lay between the germline ends. The germline V gene has CDR1 SGHTA and CDR2 FQGTGA. The CDR3 has 16 amino acids. The CDR3 bases are TGTGCCAGCAGCTTACCCCCGGACACGTTAGGCGATGGCTACACCTTC. This codes for CASSLPPDTLGDGYTF.

This chain connects TRBV5-6 to TRBJ2-5; D might be TRBD2 (6 bases). Germline values: CDR1 SGHDT, CDR2 YYEEEE. CDR3 length: 15 amino acids. V was shortened by 4 bases and J by 0 bases, with 13 bases between the two germline ends. The CDR3 is CASSKGRTNQETQYF. CDR3 DNA: TGTGCCAGCAGCAAAGGACGGACTAACCAAGAGACCCAGTACTTC. Filled out from reference TRBV5-6 and TRBJ2-5, the complete variable domain reads DAGVTQSPTHLIKTRGQQVTLRCSPKSGHDTVSWYQQALGQGPQFIFQYYEEEERQRGNFPDRFSGHQFPNYSSELNVNALLLGDSALYLCASSKGRTNQETQYFGPGTRLLVL.

Regarding this clonotype: Sequence at one end of the junction differs from germline and may be a read error. The chain combines TRBV12-3 or TRBV12-4 with TRBJ1-2; D call uncertain. The length of the CDR3 is 12 residues. The CDR3 loop is CASSFGVYGYTF. DNA of the CDR3: TGTGCTAGCAGTTTCGGTGTCTATGGCTACACCTTC.

The chain uses TRBV12-3 or TRBV12-4 and TRBJ1-5; TRBD1 might be the D (6 bases). The CDR3 loop spans 15 amino acids. Trimming stripped 5 bases from V and 2 bases from J, with 13 bases between. CDR3 in DNA: TGTGCCAGCAGTCACGACAGGCCACGCAATCAGCCCCAGCATTTT. Amino acids: CASSHDRPRNQPQHF.

This chain joins TRBV20-1 and TRBJ1-2; 7 bases match TRBD1. CDR3 length: 14 amino acids. CDR1 is DFQATT and CDR2 is SNEGSKA in the germline V gene (reference sequence). V gave up 5 bases and J gave up 1 base; unmatched junction bases: 7. CDR3 protein: CSALGQTFNYGYTF. The CDR3, as DNA: TGCAGTGCTCTGGGACAGACCTTTAACTATGGCTACACCTTC.